This passage covers 13 T cell receptor beta chains from one sample sequenced in a study of blood T cell repertoires in COVID-19. The table came from immunoSEQ multiplex PCR; TCRdb's copy has only in-frame clones and leaves some out. The sample shows 240,000 or so clones, 85% to 90% of them seen only once. The sample consisted of peripheral blood. The source is a woman in her 70s with active or convalescent COVID-19.

This clone was recorded only once. The rearrangement uses TRBV18 and TRBJ1-4; TRBD1 aligns across 10 bases. V lost 3 bases, J lost 0 bases, and 10 bases stayed unmatched. The CDR3 spans 19 residues. CDR1 and CDR2 (germline): KGHSH, LQKENI. CDR3 sequence reads: CASSPRTGGAGTTNEKLFF. The CDR3 DNA sequence: TGTGCCAGCTCACCGCGGACAGGGGGGGCAGGTACAACTAATGAAAAACTGTTTTTT.

V is TRBV9 and J is TRBJ2-5, with TRBD1 identical over 9 bases. Germline trimming cut 4 bases from V and 4 bases from J; bases unmatched to any gene: 8. Germline CDR1 and CDR2: SGDLS and YYNGEE. The CDR3 spans 15 residues. CDR3 nucleotide sequence: TGTGCCAGCAGCCCGGGACAGGGATTAGGAGAGACCCAGTACTTC. It is translated as CASSPGQGLGETQYF.

The J gene is TRBJ2-5, the V gene TRBV6-2 or TRBV6-3; 12 bases match TRBD1. CDR3 length equals 19 residues. The junction had 14 bases not matched to a gene; V was cut back by 2 bases and J by 4 bases. The germline V gene has CDR1 MNHEY and CDR2 SVGEGT. CDR3 nucleotides: TGTGCCAGCAGTTACCCCACCGGGACAGGGGGCTTTTCACCAGAGACCCAGTACTTC. Translating gives CASSYPTGTGGFSPETQYF.

The V call is TRBV7-2, the J call TRBJ1-5; the match to TRBD1 covers 9 bases. Germline loops: CDR1 SGHTA, CDR2 FQGNSA. The CDR3 spans 14 residues. The V segment lost 5 bases and the J segment 5 bases; nucleotides outside the gene matches: 4. CDR3 sequence reads: CASSAGQGHQPQHF. The CDR3 DNA reads TGTGCCAGCAGCGCGGGACAGGGACATCAGCCCCAGCATTTT. Based on the CDR3 plus reference TRBV7-2 and TRBJ1-5, the full variable domain is GAGVSQSPSNKVTEKGKDVELRCDPISGHTALYWYRQSLGQGLEFLIYFQGNSAPDKSGLPSDRFSAERTGGSVSTLTIQRTQQEDSAVYLCASSAGQGHQPQHFGDGTRLSIL.

The rearrangement joins TRBV3-1 (or the pseudogene TRBV3-2) to TRBJ1-2, with a weak D call TRBD1 (5 bases). This CDR3 contains 14 residues. V was trimmed by 3 bases and J by 2 bases, leaving 10 bases between them. Looked up from germline, CDR1 is LGHDT and CDR2 is YNNKEL (reference sequence). CDR3 sequence reads: CASSHETVNYGYTF. DNA of the CDR3: TGTGCCAGCAGCCACGAGACAGTAAACTATGGCTACACCTTC.

The rearrangement links TRBV5-1 to TRBJ2-3, with TRBD2 matching over 8 bases. Trimming took 0 bases from V and 7 from J; bases not matched to a gene: 10. Germline assignment: CDR1 SGHRS and CDR2 YFSETQ. The CDR3 is made up of 16 amino acids. This chain's CDR3 is CASSLGPGLEWNTQYF. In DNA, the CDR3 is TGCGCCAGCAGCTTGGGCCCGGGACTAGAGTGGAATACGCAGTATTTT.

The chain links TRBV18 to TRBJ1-2; 7 positions match TRBD1. There are 15 residues in the CDR3. CDR1 and CDR2 from the germline V gene are KGHSH and LQKENI. The ends lost 3 bases at V and 0 bases at J; junction bases unmatched: 4. The CDR3 bases are TGTGCCAGCTCACCCGGACAGGAAGCTAACTATGGCTACACCTTC. Its translation: CASSPGQEANYGYTF.

This clone was seen only once. This chain links TRBV10-3 with TRBJ1-1, with TRBD1 matching 8 bases. Per the germline V gene, CDR1 is ENHRY and CDR2 is SYGVKD. The CDR3 is 15 residues long. V lost 3 bases to trimming and J lost 4 bases; unmatched junction nucleotides: 7. The CDR3 nucleotides read TGTGCCATCAGTGAACCCGGAGACAGGGGCACTGAAGCTTTCTTT. This gives the protein CAISEPGDRGTEAFF.

The rearrangement links TRBV2 to TRBJ1-1; no reliable D call. In germline, CDR1 is SNHLY, CDR2 FYNNEI. The CDR3 has 17 residues. Trimming left V 7 bases short and J 3 bases short, with 24 bases between. Written as DNA, the CDR3 is TGTGCCAGCAACTCCTACCTCTCAGGAGGGCAGGACACTGAAGCTTTCTTT. Translating gives CASNSYLSGGQDTEAFF.

The rearrangement uses TRBV13 and TRBJ1-2, with D possibly being TRBD1 (6 bases). From germline, CDR1 is PRHDT and CDR2 FYEKMQ (reference sequence). The V and J ends lost 0 bases and 3 bases respectively, with 17 bases between them. This CDR3 is 17 amino acids long. The CDR3 loop reads CASSLGWSGGEDYGYTF. The CDR3 coding sequence is TGTGCCAGCAGCTTAGGATGGTCGGGGGGCGAGGACTATGGCTACACCTTC.

V is TRBV10-3 and J is TRBJ2-1, with D possibly being TRBD1 (5 bases). V was clipped by 7 bases and J by 6 bases, with 19 bases between them. Germline V gives CDR1 ENHRY, CDR2 SYGVKD. This CDR3 is built from 15 residues. CDR3 sequence (DNA): TGTGCCATCACCAAAATACCTGACCAGGGCAATGAGCAGTTCTTC. Protein sequence: CAITKIPDQGNEQFF.

The chain has TRBV19 and TRBJ1-1, with 9 positions matching TRBD1. Per the germline V gene, CDR1 is LNHDA and CDR2 is SQIVND (reference sequence). The J segment lost 0 bases and the V segment lost 5 bases, leaving 10 bases of the junction unmatched. The CDR3 length is 17 residues. The CDR3 DNA sequence: TGTGCCAGTAGTCAATCCGGGACAGGGAGTTTGAACACTGAAGCTTTCTTT. Its translation is CASSQSGTGSLNTEAFF. The complete variable domain, with remaining parts taken from reference TRBV19 and TRBJ1-1, reads DGGITQSPKYLFRKEGQNVTLSCEQNLNHDAMYWYRQDPGQGLRLIYYSQIVNDFQKGDIAEGYSVSREKKESFPLTVTSAQKNPTAFYLCASSQSGTGSLNTEAFFGQGTRLTVV.

This chain links TRBV6-2 or TRBV6-3 with TRBJ1-1; 7 nucleotides align to TRBD1. V trimming: 6 bases; J trimming: 4 bases; junction bases outside the gene matches: 8. The CDR3 has 14 amino acids. Looked up from germline, CDR1 is MNHEY and CDR2 is SVGEGT. The CDR3 region is CASSRDRVITEAFF. The DNA for the CDR3 is TGTGCCAGCAGCCGAGACAGGGTCATCACTGAAGCTTTCTTT.